A selection of T cell receptor beta chains follows, all from one sample in a study of T cell clones after liver transplantation. Generated by immunoSEQ multiplex PCR, the TCRdb table keeps only in-frame clones and is missing some. This sample has about 15,000 clones, with around 90% found just once. The source material was CD8+ T cells from blood, sampled before liver transplant. Receptors originate from a human donor who received a liver transplant. CDR3s include the opening cysteine and the closing phenylalanine or tryptophan. A D gene is named only where the DNA matches it firmly. Expanded clones are given a class, and other clones once, few, many or no size at all.

J: TRBJ1-1; V: TRBV7-6; D: .; size: .; CDR3: CASSSAENTEAFF; DNA: TGTGCCAGCAGCTCGGCAGAGAACACTGAAGCTTTCTTT
J: TRBJ2-7; V: TRBV19; D: .; size: .; CDR3: CASSIGSSYEQYF; DNA: TGTGCCAGTAGTATTGGAAGCTCCTACGAGCAGTACTTC
J: TRBJ2-3; V: TRBV4-1; D: TRBD1; size: few; CDR3: CASSQEEANRGRSDTQYF; DNA: TGCGCCAGCAGCCAAGAGGAAGCTAACAGGGGGCGATCGGATACGCAGTATTTT
J: TRBJ1-2; V: TRBV30; D: .; size: .; CDR3: CAWTGAPYGYTF; DNA: TGTGCCTGGACAGGGGCCCCCTATGGCTACACCTTC
J: TRBJ1-2; V: TRBV5-4; D: TRBD1; size: .; CDR3: CASSLSLGTGDYGYTF; DNA: TGTGCCAGCAGCTTGTCCTTGGGGACAGGGGACTATGGCTACACCTTC
J: TRBJ2-3; V: TRBV7-3; D: .; size: .; CDR3: CASSLMGGTDTQYF; DNA: TGTGCCAGCAGCTTAATGGGTGGGACAGATACGCAGTATTTT
J: TRBJ2-5; V: TRBV7-9; D: .; size: once; CDR3: CATSRGGETQYF; DNA: TGTGCCACCTCCCGGGGAGGCGAGACCCAGTACTTC
J: TRBJ2-5; V: TRBV7-6; D: TRBD1; size: .; CDR3: CASSPDRDQETQYF; DNA: TGTGCCAGCAGTCCCGACAGGGACCAAGAGACCCAGTACTTC
J: TRBJ2-7; V: TRBV7-2; D: .; size: .; CDR3: CASRERGPYEQYF; DNA: TGTGCCAGCAGAGAAAGGGGTCCCTACGAGCAGTACTTC
J: TRBJ2-3; V: TRBV5-8; D: .; size: .; CDR3: CASSFQGSGPDTQYF; DNA: TGTGCCAGCAGCTTTCAGGGATCGGGTCCAGATACGCAGTATTTT
J: TRBJ2-1; V: TRBV27; D: .; size: .; CDR3: CASGEESSYNEQFF; DNA: TGTGCCAGCGGGGAGGAGAGCTCCTACAATGAGCAGTTCTTC
J: TRBJ2-1; V: TRBV9; D: TRBD1; size: .; CDR3: CASSGTGGNEQFF; DNA: TGTGCCAGCAGCGGTACAGGGGGCAATGAGCAGTTCTTC
J: TRBJ2-7; V: TRBV25-1; D: TRBD1; size: .; CDR3: CASSGTGGTYEQYF; DNA: TGTGCCAGCAGTGGTACAGGGGGCACCTACGAGCAGTACTTC
J: TRBJ2-1; V: TRBV28; D: .; size: once; CDR3: CASSTNEVVNARGEQFF; DNA: TGTGCCAGCAGTACGAACGAAGTAGTGAACGCTCGGGGTGAGCAGTTCTTC
J: TRBJ1-1; V: TRBV27; D: TRBD1; size: .; CDR3: CASSYGRGTEAFF; DNA: TGTGCCAGCAGTTATGGCAGGGGGACTGAAGCTTTCTTT
J: TRBJ2-7; V: TRBV6-1; D: .; size: .; CDR3: CASSEALAARSYEQYF; DNA: TGTGCCAGCAGTGAAGCGCTTGCAGCGCGGTCCTACGAGCAGTACTTC
J: TRBJ1-1; V: TRBV1; D: .; size: .; CDR3: CTSSQSGRTCTEAFF; DNA: TGCACCAGCAGCCAAAGTGGGAGGACGTGCACTGAAGCTTTCTTT
J: TRBJ2-7; V: TRBV27; D: TRBD2; size: .; CDR3: CASSLAGGREQYF; DNA: TGTGCCAGCAGTTTAGCGGGAGGTCGTGAGCAGTACTTC
J: TRBJ2-5; V: TRBV2; D: TRBD1; size: .; CDR3: CASSDGVTGGMEETQYF; DNA: TGTGCCAGCAGTGACGGAGTCACAGGGGGCATGGAAGAGACCCAGTACTTC
J: TRBJ1-5; V: TRBV28; D: .; size: .; CDR3: CASSKTLGYNQPQHF; DNA: TGTGCCAGCAGCAAAACTCTGGGGTACAATCAGCCCCAGCATTTT
J: TRBJ2-4; V: TRBV27; D: .; size: .; CDR3: CASSPSQGAKNIQYF; DNA: TGTGCCAGCAGTCCCTCTCAGGGGGCCAAAAACATTCAGTACTTC
J: TRBJ1-5; V: TRBV27; D: TRBD1; size: .; CDR3: CASSPQGVQPQHF; DNA: TGTGCCAGCAGTCCCCAGGGGGTTCAGCCCCAGCATTTT
J: TRBJ2-7; V: TRBV18; D: .; size: .; CDR3: CASSSSQDPYEQYF; DNA: TGTGCCAGCTCATCAAGCCAAGACCCCTACGAGCAGTACTTC
J: TRBJ2-1; V: TRBV7-9; D: TRBD1; size: .; CDR3: CASSPGQDNEQFF; DNA: TGTGCCAGCAGCCCGGGACAGGACAATGAGCAGTTCTTC
J: TRBJ2-5; V: TRBV14; D: .; size: .; CDR3: CASSPGGTEAQETQYF; DNA: TGTGCCAGCAGCCCAGGCGGGACAGAGGCCCAAGAGACCCAGTACTTC
J: TRBJ2-5; V: TRBV11-2; D: .; size: .; CDR3: CASSPRVGEETQYF; DNA: TGTGCCAGCAGCCCTAGGGTAGGGGAAGAGACCCAGTACTTC
J: TRBJ2-7; V: TRBV4-1; D: .; size: once; CDR3: CASSQGFEQYF; DNA: TGCGCCAGCAGCCAGGGCTTCGAGCAGTACTTC